This TCR beta chain was sequenced in a study of tumor and adjacent non-tumor tissue in lung cancer. No cell sorting was done before RNA was extracted from the tissue. More than 3 cm separated this lung sample from the edge of the tumor. Germline V lookup: CDR1 MNHEY, CDR2 SVGEGT. This CDR3 comprises 17 residues. The library came from three nested PCR rounds adapted from ARM-PCR protocols. From the multiplex PCR reads, TCRdb called clonotypes with MiXCR, one entry per CDR3 protein. The table shows around 74,000 distinct CDR3 sequences, with around 65% occurring only once. Remarks on this clonotype: A junction end diverges from the germline sequence, so it may reflect a read error.

Sequencing was done on a sample of distant non-tumor lung tissue. The sequence came from a woman in her forties or fifties with non-small cell lung cancer. The chain recombines TRBV6-2 or TRBV6-3 with TRBJ1-5, with D unclear. The chain's CDR3 is CASSYPLGVMGNQPHHF. CDR3 nucleotide sequence: TGTGCCAGTAGTTACCCTCTAGGTGTGATGGGCAATCAGCCCCACCATTTT.